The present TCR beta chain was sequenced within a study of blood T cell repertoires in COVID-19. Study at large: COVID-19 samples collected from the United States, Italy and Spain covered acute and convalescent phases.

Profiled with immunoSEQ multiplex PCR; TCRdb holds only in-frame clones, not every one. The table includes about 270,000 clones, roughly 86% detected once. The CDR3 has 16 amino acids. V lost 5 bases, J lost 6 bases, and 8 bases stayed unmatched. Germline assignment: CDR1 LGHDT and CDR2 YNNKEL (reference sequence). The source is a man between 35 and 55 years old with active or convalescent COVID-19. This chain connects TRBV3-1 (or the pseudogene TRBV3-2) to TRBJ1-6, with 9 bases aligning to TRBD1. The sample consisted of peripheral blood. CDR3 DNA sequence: TGTGCCAGCAGCTCAAGGACAGGGGAAATTAATTCACCCCTCCACTTT. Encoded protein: CASSSRTGEINSPLHF.